The rows below give T cell receptor beta chains drawn from one sample of a study of T cell changes during pregnancy in multiple sclerosis. The data were produced by immunoSEQ multiplex PCR, yet TCRdb's version contains in-frame clones alone and is incomplete. The table lists under 80,000 clones, 88% of them singletons. The sequenced sample was peripheral blood, obtained in the first trimester of pregnancy. The receptors here all came from a female donor with multiple sclerosis, enrolled in a pregnancy study. Each CDR3 is given with its conserved first and last residue. The D gene is left open where the match is weak. Only part of the rows carry a size: once, few, many, or a class if the clone is expanded.

j_call clone_size cdr3_length v_call d_call cdr3_nt cdr3_aa
TRBJ1-4 NA 14 TRBV5-1 NA TGCGCCAGCAGCAGCGGGACTAGTCCTGAAAAACTGTTTTTT CASSSGTSPEKLFF
TRBJ1-2 NA 14 TRBV2 NA TGTGCCAGCACCCAACCGGGAGGGGTTGATGGCTACACCTTC CASTQPGGVDGYTF
TRBJ2-5 NA 16 TRBV6-1 TRBD2 TGTGCCAGCAGTGTCCGACTAGCGGGAGCTCAAGAGACCCAGTACTTC CASSVRLAGAQETQYF
TRBJ1-2 once 12 TRBV10-2 NA TGCGCCAGCGGACGGGTAGGAGGGGGCTACACCTTC CASGRVGGGYTF
TRBJ2-7 few 13 TRBV27 NA TGTGCCAGCACCGGGACAACCCCCTACGAGCAGTACTTC CASTGTTPYEQYF
TRBJ1-2 NA 14 TRBV4-1 NA TGCGCCAGCAGCTCAGGGCCCGAGCTTGGAGGCTACACCTTC CASSSGPELGGYTF
TRBJ2-7 NA 15 TRBV23-1 TRBD1 TGCGCCAGCACGGGATCAAGGGACAGACCCTACGAGCAGTACTTC CASTGSRDRPYEQYF
TRBJ2-1 NA 16 TRBV5-1 NA TGCGCCAGCAGTATCCATAGCGAGAGGGCCTTAAATGAGCAGTTCTTC CASSIHSERALNEQFF
TRBJ2-1 NA 15 TRBV18 TRBD1 TGTGCCAGCTCACTACAGGGGACGACCTACAATGAGCAGTTCTTC CASSLQGTTYNEQFF
TRBJ2-7 NA 15 TRBV6-5 NA TGTGCCAGCAGTTACTCGATGGGGGCTTTGAACGAGCAGTACTTC CASSYSMGALNEQYF
TRBJ1-1 NA 16 TRBV5-1 NA TGCGCCAGCAGCTTGGCCGGGGGGGGGATGAACACTGAAGCTTTCTTT CASSLAGGGMNTEAFF
TRBJ2-5 once 15 TRBV9 TRBD1 TGTGCCAGCAGCGTCTCCACAGGGGAAAAGGAGACCCAGTACTTC CASSVSTGEKETQYF
TRBJ2-5 NA 16 TRBV2 NA TGTGCCAGCAGTGAGGTGGCGGCTGCCCTTCAAGAGACCCAGTACTTC CASSEVAAALQETQYF
TRBJ1-5 NA 14 TRBV6-5 TRBD1 TGTGCCAGCAGCCGGGACAGCCTAAATCAGCCCCAGCATTTT CASSRDSLNQPQHF
TRBJ2-1 NA 14 TRBV29-1 TRBD2 TGCAGCGTTCGCGCCCAGGGAGGGTACAATGAGCAGTTCTTC CSVRAQGGYNEQFF
TRBJ2-5 NA 16 TRBV5-1 NA TGCGCCAGCAGCTTGGAGGGTACAGGGAAAGGTGAGACCCAGTACTTC CASSLEGTGKGETQYF
TRBJ2-7 NA 15 TRBV6-5 TRBD1 TGTGCCAGCAGTTACTCAACAGGGGGTTCCTACGAGCAGTACTTC CASSYSTGGSYEQYF
TRBJ2-5 NA 17 TRBV18 NA TGTGCCAGCTCACAACTCCTACCGACCGGGGGCCAAGAGACCCAGTACTTC CASSQLLPTGGQETQYF
TRBJ1-1 NA 15 TRBV27 TRBD1 TGTGCCAGCAGGGATCTGACAGGGGCCAAGACTGAAGCTTTCTTT CASRDLTGAKTEAFF
TRBJ2-1 NA 14 TRBV5-5 TRBD1 TGTGCCAGCAGCTTCCAGGGGGCACTCAATGAGCAGTTCTTC CASSFQGALNEQFF
TRBJ2-3 NA 16 TRBV5-1 NA TGCGCCAGCAGAAAACTGGGGGGTGGCGTCCCAGATACGCAGTATTTT CASRKLGGGVPDTQYF
TRBJ1-2 NA 15 TRBV10-2 TRBD1 TGCGCCAGCAAGGCAGGGGGCGAAAGTCGGTATGGCTACACCTTC CASKAGGESRYGYTF
TRBJ2-7 once 13 TRBV5-4 NA TGTGCCAGCAGCGAAGCGATAGCCTACGAGCAGTACTTC CASSEAIAYEQYF
TRBJ2-5 NA 18 TRBV28 TRBD2 TGTGCCAGCAGTTTATCCCCCGGACTAGTTTCGCTCAAGGGGACCCAGTACTTC CASSLSPGLVSLKGTQYF
TRBJ2-2 few 15 TRBV7-2 NA TGTGCCAGCAGCCCTCAGGGGTCCGACACCGGGGAGCTGTTTTTT CASSPQGSDTGELFF
TRBJ1-4 NA 17 TRBV4-1 NA TGCGCCAGCAGCCCTCGCGGCAGGGAGGCAACTAATGAAAAACTGTTTTTT CASSPRGREATNEKLFF
TRBJ1-5 NA 18 TRBV11-3 TRBD1 TGTGCCAGCAGCTGGAACAGATTTGGGACAGGCGAAAATCAGCCCCAGCATTTT CASSWNRFGTGENQPQHF
TRBJ1-1 NA 14 TRBV6-1 TRBD1 TGTGCCAGCAGTTCCAAGACAGGGGAAACTGAAGCTTTCTTT CASSSKTGETEAFF
TRBJ2-1 NA 15 TRBV6-4 TRBD1 TGTGCCAGCAGTGACAGGGACAGCGGAGGCAATGAGCAGTTCTTC CASSDRDSGGNEQFF
TRBJ2-1 NA 14 TRBV18 NA TGTGCCAGCTCACCCTCACAGCAGGGCAATGAGCAGTTCTTC CASSPSQQGNEQFF
TRBJ1-5 NA 12 TRBV19 NA TGTGCCAGTAGTATTAATCATCAGCCCCAGCATTTT CASSINHQPQHF
TRBJ2-6 NA 17 TRBV30 TRBD2 TGTGCCTGGAGTGGGACTAGCGGGAGTTCTGGGGCCAACGTCCTGACTTTC CAWSGTSGSSGANVLTF
TRBJ1-2 NA 15 TRBV2 TRBD1 TGTGCCAGCAGTGGGCCGACAGGGGATTATACGCAGACCCTCTTC CASSGPTGDYTQTLF
TRBJ2-7 NA 14 TRBV21-1 NA TGTGCCAGCAGCAAAGAAAAACTAACCTACGAGCAGTACTTC CASSKEKLTYEQYF
TRBJ2-4 NA 15 TRBV5-6 TRBD2 TGTGCCAGCAGTCTTACGGGCGGGAGTCGGAACATTCAGTACTTC CASSLTGGSRNIQYF
TRBJ2-1 NA 15 TRBV12-5 NA TGTGCTAGTGCCGAGACAGCGTCCTTTTTCAATGAGCAGTTCTTC CASAETASFFNEQFF
TRBJ1-2 NA 14 TRBV11-2 NA TGTGCCAGCAGCCCGATAGGAGCCTCTTACGACTACACCTTC CASSPIGASYDYTF
TRBJ2-5 once 15 TRBV7-4 NA TGTGCCAGCAGCCAAAAGGCCGGGACTCAAGAGACCCAGTACTTC CASSQKAGTQETQYF
TRBJ1-1 NA 16 TRBV28 TRBD1 TGTGCCAGCAGGCTGGGGACAGGGAGGTGGAACACTGAAGCTTTCTTT CASRLGTGRWNTEAFF
TRBJ2-7 NA 16 TRBV28 TRBD2 TGTGCCAGCAGTTTCCCGTTAGCGGGCCGCTCCTACGAGCAGTACTTC CASSFPLAGRSYEQYF
TRBJ1-2 NA 15 TRBV9 TRBD1 TGTGCCAGCAGCGCCCCCGGGACAGGGGACTATGGCTACACCTTC CASSAPGTGDYGYTF
TRBJ1-3 NA 12 TRBV30 TRBD1 TGTGCCCGGGACAGTCGGGAGGGGACCATATATTTT CARDSREGTIYF
TRBJ2-7 once 14 TRBV5-1 TRBD2 TGCGCCAGCAGCCCGGGCGGGGGGGCCTACGAGCAGTACTTC CASSPGGGAYEQYF
TRBJ1-1 NA 15 TRBV6-1 TRBD1 TGTGCCAGCAGTGAAGTACGGACAGGGGGCACTGAAGCTTTCTTT CASSEVRTGGTEAFF
TRBJ2-2 NA 16 TRBV5-1 TRBD2 TGCGCCAGCAGCCTGGGACTAGCGGGAGAGACCGGGGAGCTGTTTTTT CASSLGLAGETGELFF
TRBJ2-3 NA 11 TRBV7-9 NA TGTGCCAGCATGAGGGTAGATACGCAGTATTTT CASMRVDTQYF
TRBJ1-2 NA 14 TRBV7-2 NA TGTGCCAGCAGCCGAGCGGACCCGAACTATGGCTACACCTTC CASSRADPNYGYTF
TRBJ2-7 NA 13 TRBV30 TRBD1 TGTGCCTGGAGTGTGACAGGGATGAACGAGCAGTACTTC CAWSVTGMNEQYF
TRBJ1-5 few 15 TRBV2 TRBD1 TGTGCCAGCAGTGAAGCGGGACAGGGTGTTCAGCCCCAGCATTTT CASSEAGQGVQPQHF
TRBJ2-1 NA 18 TRBV28 NA TGTGCCAGCAGTTCTCCTTCTCCGGGCCTCGAAGGAGGCAATGAGCAGTTCTTC CASSSPSPGLEGGNEQFF
TRBJ1-1 NA 13 TRBV28 NA TGTGCCAGCAGTTTTGGCAGGGACACTGAAGCTTTCTTT CASSFGRDTEAFF
TRBJ1-4 NA 15 TRBV30 TRBD1 TGTGCCTGTTACTTCAGGGGGCGGACTAATGAAAAACTGTTTTTT CACYFRGRTNEKLFF
TRBJ2-2 NA 14 TRBV4-1 NA TGCGCCAGCAGCCTACTACAGGGTACCGGGGAGCTGTTTTTT CASSLLQGTGELFF